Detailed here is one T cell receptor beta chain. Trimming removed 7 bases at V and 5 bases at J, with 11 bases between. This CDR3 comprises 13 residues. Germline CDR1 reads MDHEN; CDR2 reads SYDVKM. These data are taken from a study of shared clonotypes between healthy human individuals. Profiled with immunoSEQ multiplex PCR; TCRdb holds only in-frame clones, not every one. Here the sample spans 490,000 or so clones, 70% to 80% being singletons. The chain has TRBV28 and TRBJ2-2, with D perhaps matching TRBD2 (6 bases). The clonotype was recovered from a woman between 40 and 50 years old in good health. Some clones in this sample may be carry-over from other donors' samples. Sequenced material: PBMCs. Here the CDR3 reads CASKRRGTGELFF. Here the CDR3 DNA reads TGTGCCAGCAAAAGGAGGGGAACCGGGGAGCTGTTTTTT. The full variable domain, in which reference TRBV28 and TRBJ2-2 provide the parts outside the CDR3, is DVKVTQSSRYLVKRTGEKVFLECVQDMDHENMFWYRQDPGLGLRLIYFSYDVKMKEKGDIPEGYSVSREKKERFSLILESASTNQTSMYLCASKRRGTGELFFGEGSRLTVL.